The clone carrying this T cell receptor beta chain was counted between two and nine times. Its antigen is still unknown. The table came from immunoSEQ multiplex PCR; TCRdb's copy has only in-frame clones and leaves some out. The sample carries 950,000 to 1,300,000 clones, about 75% recorded once. This entry is derived from a study of shared clonotypes between healthy human individuals. Study overall: The people who gave samples were two women and three men aged 18 to 49. Study-wide points: Clonotype sharing among donors was expected to depend on sequencing depth. Only blood was sampled, and tissue TCR repertoires likely differ from blood ones.

Into CD45RA+ naive and CD45RA-negative memory subsets, the CD4+ cells were split. The CDR3 covers 16 residues. Per the germline V gene, CDR1 is SGHAT and CDR2 is FQNNGV. V lost 5 bases to trimming and J lost 2 bases, with 17 bases between them. Input material: memory CD4+ T cells sorted from blood. The subset denotes: CD45RA-negative fraction. This TCR was recovered from a man aged 18 to 29 in good health. The chain uses TRBV11-2 and TRBJ2-3; weak D call: TRBD2 (6 bases). The CDR3: CASSHILRGLTDTQYF. As DNA, the CDR3 is TGTGCCAGCAGCCACATTCTGCGGGGCCTCACAGATACGCAGTATTTT. The variable domain in full, with the rest retrieved from reference TRBV11-2 and TRBJ2-3, is EAGVAQSPRYKIIEKRQSVAFWCNPISGHATLYWYQQILGQGPKLLIQFQNNGVVDDSQLPKDRFSAERLKGVDSTLKIQPAKLEDSAVYLCASSHILRGLTDTQYFGPGTRLTVL.